This T cell receptor (beta chain) appears in the sequencing data of a study of CD8+CD57+ T cells in acquired aplastic anemia. For sequencing, patients were chosen who had shown expansion of CD8+CD57+ cells by flow cytometry. No patient had been given any therapy when blood was sampled. This CDR3 is built from 14 residues. The V gene's germline CDR1 is ENHRY and CDR2 SYGVKD. The V and J ends lost 2 bases and 4 bases respectively, with 9 bases between them. On this clonotype itself: Its antigen is as yet unknown.

Profiling of TCR beta VDJ combinations and CDR3 sequences used genomic DNA as template. MiXCR, applied by TCRdb to the reads, yields one record per CDR3 protein. The sample has 200,000 or so distinct CDR3 sequences; about 60% are singletons. Study-wide findings and caveats: Controls and patients did not differ significantly in CD8+ Simpson's diversity. Around 29 CD8+ CDR3 sequences were shared between patients and controls.

This chain links TRBV10-3 with TRBJ1-3; D not certain. Sequencing was done on a sample of sorted CD4+, CD8+, or CD8+CD57+ T cells (not recorded which) from PBMCs. The TCR comes from a human donor with aplastic anemia. CDR3 coding DNA: TGTGCCATCAGTGAGCGGCTCTTGGGAAACACCATATATTTT. Translated: CAISERLLGNTIYF.